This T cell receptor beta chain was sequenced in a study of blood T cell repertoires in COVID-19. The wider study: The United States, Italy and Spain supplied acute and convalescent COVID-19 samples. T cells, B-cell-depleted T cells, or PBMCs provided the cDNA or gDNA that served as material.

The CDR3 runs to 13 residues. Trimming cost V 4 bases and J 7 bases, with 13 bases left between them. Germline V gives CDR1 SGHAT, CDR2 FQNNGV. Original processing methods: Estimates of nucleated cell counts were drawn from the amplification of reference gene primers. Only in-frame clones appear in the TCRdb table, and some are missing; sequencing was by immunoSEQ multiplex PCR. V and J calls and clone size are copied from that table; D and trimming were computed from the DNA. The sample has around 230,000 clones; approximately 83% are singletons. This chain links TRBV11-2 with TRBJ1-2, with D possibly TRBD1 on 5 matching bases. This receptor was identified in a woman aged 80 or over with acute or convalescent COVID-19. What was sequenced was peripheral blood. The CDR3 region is CASSSTRQGGYTF. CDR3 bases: TGTGCCAGCAGCTCCACCCGCCAGGGTGGCTACACCTTC.